What follows describes a single TCR beta chain. Its target is unknown. TCRdb's copy holds only in-frame clones and misses some; the assay was immunoSEQ multiplex PCR. The table shows about 33,000 clones, with about 81% occurring only once. This record comes from a study of OX40 agonist ivuxolimab in advanced cancers. The study's findings and limits: Relatively little clonal expansion, among the lowest observed, appeared in partial responders at 0.1-3.0 mg/kg.

In germline, CDR1 is MNHEY, CDR2 SVGAGI. The CDR3 spans 15 residues. V lost 6 bases and J lost 3; bases outside the gene matches: 10. The TCR originated in an adult with an advanced solid tumor such as melanoma, head and neck, liver or kidney cancer. The sample consisted of CD4+ or CD8+ T cells sorted from blood, taken in a trial of the OX40 agonist ivuxolimab. This sequence joins TRBV6-5 and TRBJ2-5; 7 nucleotides agree with TRBD1. The CDR3 DNA reads as TGTGCCAGCAGGGAAACAGGGGAACTAAAAGAGACCCAGTACTTC. Protein product: CASRETGELKETQYF.